This T cell receptor beta chain was recovered during a study of T-cell memory formation after mild COVID-19. Study background: Each donor largely had its own TCR clusters. Study-level points and caveats: Several responding clones turned up in pre-infection memory, indicating that cross-reactive memory may have taken part.

As regards this clonotype: What it binds is unknown.

TCR alpha and TCR beta cDNA libraries carrying sample barcodes and UMIs were produced by 5'RACE using constant-segment primers. MiXCR, applied by TCRdb to the 5' RACE reads, yields one record per CDR3 protein. The table includes about 340,000 distinct CDR3 sequences, 10% to 15% detected once. The TCR comes from a man aged 18 to 29 who had mild COVID-19 (a few samples of this study predate the infection). Cell type and time point are not known. Sequenced: PBMCs or a T cell subset sorted from them (not recorded which).

DNA for the CDR3: TGTGCCAGCAGCCCAACCGGACAGTACGAGCAGTACTTC. The encoded protein is CASSPTGQYEQYF. This chain connects TRBV7-9 to TRBJ2-7; tentatively, D is TRBD1 (6 bases). CDR3 length: 13 amino acids. V was clipped by 5 bases and J by 4 bases, with 12 bases between them. Germline V CDR1 and CDR2: SEHNR, FQNEAQ (reference sequence).